Below, 12 T cell receptor beta chains from the same sample are listed, as sequenced in a study of identical twins. TCRdb recomputed calls from the 5' RACE reads with MiXCR, one row per CDR3 protein. The data hold nearly 900,000 distinct CDR3 sequences, with around an eighth observed a single time. This sample was also put to use in a study of yellow fever vaccine responses in identical twins.

The sequenced material came from PBMCs. These receptor sequences come from a woman under 30 in good health.

The chain is built from TRBV5-1 and TRBJ2-1; 8 bases line up with TRBD2. Germline trimming cut 2 bases from V and 0 bases from J; bases unmatched to any gene: 7. Germline lookup yields CDR1 SGHRS and CDR2 YFSETQ. The length of the CDR3 is 17 residues. This CDR3 is CASSFWLAGISYNEQFF. CDR3 nucleotides: TGCGCCAGCAGCTTTTGGCTAGCGGGTATCTCCTACAATGAGCAGTTCTTC.

This clonotype was recorded a few times. The rearrangement uses TRBV2 and TRBJ2-5; D is unresolved. The CDR3 length is 16 residues. Germline V gives CDR1 SNHLY, CDR2 FYNNEI. V was clipped by 5 bases and J by 1 base, with 17 bases between them. This CDR3 reads CASSRESNSPQETQYF. In DNA form, the CDR3 reads TGTGCCAGCAGTAGAGAGAGTAATTCCCCCCAAGAGACCCAGTACTTC.

J is TRBJ1-1 and V is TRBV12-3 or TRBV12-4; no clear D gene. CDR3 length: 13 amino acids. V lost 5 bases to trimming and J lost 4 bases, with 11 bases between them. This CDR3 reads CASSVDFSTEAFF. CDR3 DNA: TGTGCCAGCAGTGTTGACTTCAGCACTGAAGCTTTCTTT.

The V gene is TRBV16, the J gene TRBJ2-1, with D possibly TRBD2 on 5 matching bases. Per germline, CDR1 KGHSY and CDR2 FQNENV. The V and J ends lost 4 bases and 5 bases respectively, with 15 bases between them. This CDR3 has 15 residues. This chain's CDR3 is CASSRTSSGDNEQFF. CDR3 DNA sequence: TGTGCCAGCAGCCGGACTTCCTCGGGCGACAATGAGCAGTTCTTC. The full variable domain, in which reference TRBV16 and TRBJ2-1 provide the parts outside the CDR3, is GEEVAQTPKHLVRGEGQKAKLYCAPIKGHSYVFWYQQVLKNEFKFLISFQNENVFDETGMPKERFSAKCLPNSPCSLEIQATKLEDSAVYFCASSRTSSGDNEQFFGPGTRLTVL.

This chain links TRBV5-1 with TRBJ2-7; no definite D call. Looked up from germline, CDR1 is SGHRS and CDR2 is YFSETQ. This CDR3 is built from 15 residues. Trimming took off 0 bases at V and 3 bases at J, with 13 bases between the two ends. The CDR3 DNA is TGCGCCAGCAGCTTGGTGGCACAGAGGAACTACGAGCAGTACTTC. Its protein product is CASSLVAQRNYEQYF. Together with reference TRBV5-1 and TRBJ2-7, the CDR3 gives the full variable domain: KAGVTQTPRYLIKTRGQQVTLSCSPISGHRSVSWYQQTPGQGLQFLFEYFSETQRNKGNFPGRFSGRQFSNSRSEMNVSTLELGDSALYLCASSLVAQRNYEQYFGPGTRLTVT.

This clonotype has a handful of counts. The chain employs TRBV5-1 and TRBJ2-2; 13 bases match TRBD2. Germline lookup yields CDR1 SGHRS and CDR2 YFSETQ. Trimming cost V 4 bases and J 7 bases; bases outside gene matches: 7. The CDR3 contains 16 residues. CDR3 in amino acids: CASSLGLAGKIGELFF. The DNA of the CDR3 is TGCGCCAGCAGCCTGGGACTAGCGGGAAAGATCGGGGAGCTGTTTTTT.

This clonotype was recorded a few times. The J gene is TRBJ1-1, the V gene TRBV29-1, with a tentative D call TRBD1 (5 bases). V dropped 3 bases and J dropped 5 bases, with 7 bases sitting between them. Per germline, CDR1 SQVTM and CDR2 ANQGSEA. This CDR3 region has 11 residues. The CDR3, as DNA: TGCAGCGTTGAGGGGGTAACTGAAGCTTTCTTT. This sequence encodes CSVEGVTEAFF.

This clonotype has just a few counts. The rearrangement joins TRBV7-3 to TRBJ2-3; 9 bases agree with TRBD2. In germline, CDR1 is SGHTA, CDR2 FQGTGA. With 7 bases clipped from V and 1 base from J, the junction kept 9 bases outside the gene matches. This CDR3 is built from 16 residues. This chain's CDR3 is CASTPNAGGGTDTQYF. CDR3 nucleotide sequence: TGTGCCAGCACCCCAAACGCGGGAGGGGGCACAGATACGCAGTATTTT. The full variable domain, in which reference TRBV7-3 and TRBJ2-3 provide the parts outside the CDR3, is GAGVSQTPSNKVTEKGKYVELRCDPISGHTALYWYRQSLGQGPEFLIYFQGTGAADDSGLPNDRFFAVRPEGSVSTLKIQRTERGDSAVYLCASTPNAGGGTDTQYFGPGTRLTVL.

This clonotype was observed a handful of times. The CDR3 sequence is CASSGFKKPKQWHEQYF. DNA for the CDR3: TGCGCCAGCAGTGGGTTTAAAAAGCCTAAACAGTGGCACGAGCAGTACTTC. V is TRBV10-2 and J is TRBJ2-7; D not certain. The CDR3 consists of 17 residues. The germline V gene encodes CDR1 WSHSY and CDR2 SAAADI. The V gene lost 4 bases and the J gene lost 5 bases, with 24 bases spanning the gap.

This clonotype was found a few times. The J gene is TRBJ2-2, the V gene TRBV5-1; no clear D gene. Trimming pared 0 bases from V and 5 bases from J, leaving 14 bases between. Looked up from germline, CDR1 is SGHRS and CDR2 is YFSETQ. This CDR3 comprises 16 residues. The CDR3 coding sequence is TGCGCCAGCAGCTTGGACGGAAACCTCGGGACCGGGGAGCTGTTTTTT. Its translation is CASSLDGNLGTGELFF.

This clonotype was counted between two and nine times. The V call is TRBV20-1, the J call TRBJ2-7, with D unclear. The CDR3 covers 13 residues. Germline CDR1 is DFQATT and CDR2 is SNEGSKA (reference sequence). V was pared by 2 bases and J by 2 bases, with 10 bases between. The CDR3 reads CSARKEVTYEQYF. CDR3 nucleotide sequence: TGCAGTGCTAGAAAGGAAGTCACCTACGAGCAGTACTTC.

This clonotype has just a few counts. The DNA of the CDR3 is TGTGCCAGCAGTGAGGTTCAGTGGGCGGGGAACACTGAAGCTTTCTTT. Protein: CASSEVQWAGNTEAFF. This rearrangement joins TRBV2 to TRBJ1-1; D not resolved. The germline V and J ends were trimmed by 3 bases and 1 base, with 15 bases remaining between them. The CDR3 sequence is 16 residues long. Per the germline V gene, CDR1 is SNHLY and CDR2 is FYNNEI.